The TCR beta chain under discussion was sequenced for a study of shared clonotypes between healthy human individuals. Libraries were prepared by immunoSEQ multiplex PCR; TCRdb keeps only in-frame clonotypes and omits some of them. The sample has about 100,000 clones, 65% to 75% seen once. This clone was counted a few times. The source is a woman in her 30s in good health. The specimen was memory CD8+ T cells sorted from blood. Documented subset: CD45RO+ cells pooled with CCR7-negative TemRA cells.

In DNA, the CDR3 is TGTGCCAGCCAAGCCCGGGGGTACGAGCAGTACTTC. Amino acids: CASQARGYEQYF. The V and J genes are TRBV25-1 and TRBJ2-7; D may be TRBD2 (6 bases). The CDR3 is 12 residues long. V lost 8 bases, J lost 4 bases, and 12 bases lay in between. From germline, CDR1 is MGHDK and CDR2 SYGVNS.